This T cell receptor beta chain comes out of a study of PD-L1 blockade in urothelial cancer. Across the study: Before enrollment, 0 to 3 chemotherapy regimens had been given to patients. The authors examined blood 3 weeks (second dose) and 6 weeks after treatment start. Study-wide results and caveats: Below-median pretreatment blood TCR clonality was a predictor of better survival.

The number of samples from each patient was between 1 and 8, taken pretreatment and on-treatment. On this clone itself: Its specificity is unknown.

Sequencing used immunoSEQ multiplex PCR; TCRdb keeps in-frame clones, though not all of them. Of roughly 56,000 clones listed, over 70% are singletons. The CDR3 runs to 15 residues. Germline V lookup: CDR1 KGHSH, CDR2 LQKENI. With 3 bases clipped from V and 3 bases from J, the junction kept 1 base outside the gene matches. The sequencing here drew on PBMCs, taken around atezolizumab (anti-PD-L1) treatment. The chain couples TRBV18 to TRBJ2-6; TRBD1 matches 8 bases. This receptor was obtained from a man aged 70-80 years with urothelial cancer. The CDR3 DNA reads as TGTGCCAGCTCACCGGACAGGGTTGGGGCCAACGTCCTGACTTTC. The encoded protein is CASSPDRVGANVLTF.